A selection of T cell receptor beta chains follows, all from one sample in a study of Ad26.COV2.S vaccination and SARS-CoV-2 variants. Sequenced by immunoSEQ multiplex PCR; TCRdb stores in-frame clones only, minus some. The sample holds 360,000 or so clones; about nine tenths are singletons and the top ten take around 3.6%. Material: peripheral blood, obtained in a trial of Ad26.COV2.S vaccine versus placebo. The receptors here all came from a person between 18 and 59 years old who received the Ad26.COV2.S COVID-19 vaccine or a placebo. The CDR3 runs from the conserved cysteine through the conserved F or W. D genes are given only for firm matches. A clone size is listed for some rows: how often the clone was seen (once, few, many), or a class if it is expanded.

clone size,D gene,J gene,V gene,CDR3 DNA,CDR3 protein
NA,TRBD2,TRBJ2-7,TRBV6-2/TRBV6-3,TGTGCCAGCATCCCGAGCGGGGGGGCCTCCTACGAGCAGTACTTC,CASIPSGGASYEQYF
NA,NA,TRBJ1-2,TRBV20-1,TGCAGTGCCCCTGGGTTGGGGGGCTACACCTTC,CSAPGLGGYTF
NA,TRBD1,TRBJ2-7,TRBV5-4,TGTGCCAGCAGCTTGGACGGACAGGGATTTTACGAGCAGTACTTC,CASSLDGQGFYEQYF
NA,NA,TRBJ1-3,TRBV7-9,TGTGCCAGCAGCCCCCCCTACCTGAGCTCTGGAAACACCATATATTTT,CASSPPYLSSGNTIYF
NA,NA,TRBJ1-1,TRBV19,TGTGCCAGTAGTATAGAACGGAACACTGAAGCTTTCTTT,CASSIERNTEAFF
NA,NA,TRBJ1-1,TRBV3-1/TRBV3-2,TGTGCCAGCAGCCTGGGACAACCTCTTGGGGCTTTCTTT,CASSLGQPLGAFF
NA,NA,TRBJ2-7,TRBV2,TGTGCCAGCAGTGAAAAGGGGGGAGCTACCTACGAGCAGTACTTC,CASSEKGGATYEQYF
NA,NA,TRBJ2-1,TRBV19,TGTGCCAGTACCCTCGGCGGGGAGCCCTACAATGAGCAGTTCTTC,CASTLGGEPYNEQFF
NA,TRBD1,TRBJ1-2,TRBV7-2,TGTGCCAGCAGCTTAGCGGGACAGGGGGCTGGCGGCTACACCTTC,CASSLAGQGAGGYTF
NA,TRBD1,TRBJ2-5,TRBV5-1,TGCGCCAGCAGCTTACAGGGGACGTACCAAGAGACCCAGTACTTC,CASSLQGTYQETQYF
NA,NA,TRBJ1-4,TRBV2,TGTGCCAGCACCCAGGCGGGCCCTGGGTTTTCCTGGAAACTGTTTTTT,CASTQAGPGFSWKLFF
NA,NA,TRBJ1-4,TRBV25-1,TGTGCCAGCAGTTACAGGGAAGTTAATGAAAAACTGTTTTTT,CASSYREVNEKLFF
NA,NA,TRBJ2-2,TRBV10-3,TGTGCCATCAGCAGGACAGCCACCTATGACACCGGGGAGCTGTTTTTT,CAISRTATYDTGELFF
NA,NA,TRBJ2-1,TRBV19,TGTGCCACTAGGGGGGGTTACAATGAGCAGTTCTTC,CATRGGYNEQFF
NA,NA,TRBJ1-1,TRBV28,TGTGCCAGCAGTTTAGGCAGAACGAACACTGAAGCTTTCTTT,CASSLGRTNTEAFF
NA,NA,TRBJ1-2,TRBV5-4,TGTGCCAGCAGGGAGGTGGGGTCTGGTGGCTACACCTTC,CASREVGSGGYTF
NA,NA,TRBJ1-1,TRBV2,TGTGCCAGCAGCCCGGGGAGCGGCGAAGCTTTCTTT,CASSPGSGEAFF
NA,NA,TRBJ1-2,TRBV3-1/TRBV3-2,TGTGCCAGCAGCCGGGTGGACGGAGAGGGCTATGGCTACACCTTC,CASSRVDGEGYGYTF
NA,NA,TRBJ1-2,TRBV27,TGTGCCAGCAGTCTCCAGGGAGCTGCCAATGGCTACACCTTC,CASSLQGAANGYTF
few,NA,TRBJ1-2,TRBV10-1,TGCGCCAGGGGGTTCTATGGCTACACCTTC,CARGFYGYTF
NA,TRBD2,TRBJ2-7,TRBV3-1/TRBV3-2,TGTGCCAGCAGCCAGGGACCGGGACTAGCGCGGGGGGAGCAGTACTTC,CASSQGPGLARGEQYF
NA,NA,TRBJ2-7,TRBV12-5,TGTGCTAGTGGTGGGGACACCTACTACGAGCAGTACTTC,CASGGDTYYEQYF
NA,TRBD1,TRBJ1-2,TRBV10-3,TGTGCCATCAGTGACAGTGGCAGGGGGCTTTTAGGCTACACCTTC,CAISDSGRGLLGYTF
NA,NA,TRBJ2-7,TRBV21-1,TGTGCCAGCAGCAAAGGGGGGACAGGGTGGGAGCAGTACTTC,CASSKGGTGWEQYF
NA,NA,TRBJ2-7,TRBV27,TGTGCCAGCAGTCTATCCTGGGGGCCCTACGAGCAGTACTTC,CASSLSWGPYEQYF
NA,TRBD1,TRBJ1-5,TRBV7-2,TGTGCCAGCAGCTTAGAGGGCAGGGGGAGAGATCAGCCCCAGCATTTT,CASSLEGRGRDQPQHF
NA,TRBD1,TRBJ2-7,TRBV30,TGTGCCTGGAGTGGGGGCCGGACAGGGACCTACGAGCAGTACTTC,CAWSGGRTGTYEQYF
NA,NA,TRBJ1-5,TRBV30,TGTGCCTGGAGTTCGGGTCAGCCCAATCAGCCCCAGCATTTT,CAWSSGQPNQPQHF
NA,NA,TRBJ1-1,TRBV3-1/TRBV3-2,TGTGCCAGCAGCCAAGAGCTGCTGAACACTGAAGCTTTCTTT,CASSQELLNTEAFF
NA,TRBD1,TRBJ1-1,TRBV2,TGTGCCAGCAGTGGTAGGACAGGGACGAACACTGAAGCTTTCTTT,CASSGRTGTNTEAFF
NA,NA,TRBJ2-7,TRBV12-3/TRBV12-4,TGTGCCAGCAGTTCAACAGGGAACGAGCAGTACTTC,CASSSTGNEQYF